This T cell receptor beta chain appears in the sequencing data of a study of T cell changes during pregnancy in multiple sclerosis. Profiling relied on immunoSEQ multiplex PCR, and the TCRdb table lists in-frame clones only, not all of them. The profile shows about 67,000 clones, more than 90% of them singletons. The sequenced sample was peripheral blood, obtained in the first trimester of pregnancy. The sequence was obtained from a female donor with multiple sclerosis, enrolled in a pregnancy study.

CDR3 protein: CASGKEANEKLFF. DNA for the CDR3: TGTGCCAGCGGGAAGGAGGCTAATGAAAAACTGTTTTTT. This chain joins TRBV2 and TRBJ1-4; D not certain. The germline V and J ends were trimmed by 8 bases and 3 bases, with 10 bases remaining between them. From germline, CDR1 is SNHLY and CDR2 FYNNEI. The CDR3 consists of 13 residues.